A single sample gave rise to the 17 T cell receptor beta chains below, sequenced in a study of blood T cells in healthy people across ages. A second 7 to 11 cycle PCR used barcoded and J-beta primers. TCRdb re-called the 5' RACE reads with MiXCR, one entry per CDR3 protein. The sample holds 550,000 to 600,000 distinct CDR3 sequences, roughly a quarter seen once. The sequenced material came from blood. These receptors all come from a woman aged 65 to 85 in good health.

This clonotype was detected only a few times. This chain links TRBV29-1 with TRBJ2-7; D remains unclear. Germline assignment: CDR1 SQVTM and CDR2 ANQGSEA. The CDR3 runs 14 residues. Trimming stripped 6 bases from V and 1 base from J, with 16 bases between. CDR3 in amino acids: CSVAISRLSYEQYF. CDR3 coding DNA: TGCAGCGTGGCTATCAGTCGGTTATCCTACGAGCAGTACTTC.

This clonotype appeared a few times. The J gene is TRBJ1-2, the V gene TRBV6-1; D ambiguous. The germline CDR1 and CDR2 sequences are MNHNS and SASEGT. The CDR3 sequence is 13 residues long. The V end was cut by 7 bases, the J end by 8 bases, with 17 bases between. DNA of the CDR3: TGTGCCAGCATTAACGGGGAGGTAGGAGGCTACACCTTC. Its protein is CASINGEVGGYTF.

Remarks on this clonotype: The junction does not match germline at one end; this may be a read error. This chain connects TRBV5-6 to TRBJ1-5; 7 nucleotides align to TRBD1. Germline CDR1 reads SGHDT; CDR2 reads YYEEEE. The length of the CDR3 is 15 residues. The CDR3 bases are TGTGCCAGCAGCCTAAGGACAGCAGGGGGTCAGCCCCTGCATTTT. It codes for CASSLRTAGGQPLHF.

This clonotype was observed a few times. In nucleotides, the CDR3 is TGTGCCAGCAGTGAAGCGCGAGGGGGCAAAAACATTCAGTACTTC. Translating it yields CASSEARGGKNIQYF. The V call is TRBV6-1, the J call TRBJ2-4, with a tentative D call TRBD1 (6 bases). Germline CDR1 reads MNHNS; CDR2 reads SASEGT. The CDR3 spans 15 residues. V lost 0 bases and J lost 3, with 9 bases in between.

The V and J genes are TRBV6-1 and TRBJ1-1; TRBD1 matches at 8 bases. This CDR3 contains 13 residues. From germline, CDR1 is MNHNS and CDR2 SASEGT. With 6 bases clipped from V and 6 bases from J, the junction kept 6 bases outside the gene matches. The DNA for the CDR3 is TGTGCCAGCAGCCTCAGGGGGCCCTCTGAAGCTTTCTTT. The encoded protein is CASSLRGPSEAFF.

Notes on this clonotype: A read error is possible here, since a much larger clone lies one base away. The rearrangement joins TRBV5-1 to TRBJ1-3, with TRBD1 matching over 7 bases. Per germline, CDR1 SGHRS and CDR2 YFSETQ. CDR3 length: 14 residues. The DNA of the CDR3 is TGCGCCAGCAGCTTCGGACAGGAAGGAAACGCCATATATTTT. It is translated as CASSFGQEGNAIYF.

The chain employs TRBV20-1 and TRBJ2-1; 8 nucleotides align to TRBD1. Matching the DNA end better, TRBJ2-7 makes the J call doubtful. Germline values: CDR1 DFQATT, CDR2 SNEGSKA (reference sequence). This CDR3 is 14 amino acids long. The CDR3 nucleotides read TGCAGTGCTCCCCGACAGGGGCCCCTCTACGAGCAGTACTTC. Protein product: CSAPRQGPLYEQYF.

J is TRBJ1-1 and V is TRBV29-1, with TRBD1 as a possible D gene (5 bases). The V end was cut by 7 bases, the J end by 3 bases, with 15 bases between. The germline V gene encodes CDR1 SQVTM and CDR2 ANQGSEA. The CDR3 is 13 amino acids. The DNA of the CDR3 is TGCAGCGCCTCGCCGCTCAGGGACACTGAAGCTTTCTTT. This gives the protein CSASPLRDTEAFF.

The genes are TRBV20-1 and TRBJ2-1; D ambiguous. This CDR3 is 13 amino acids long. Trimming pared 3 bases from V and 0 bases from J, leaving 6 bases between. Germline CDR1 and CDR2: DFQATT and SNEGSKA (reference sequence). CDR3 residues: CSASFLSYNEQFF. The CDR3 DNA is TGCAGTGCTAGTTTTCTCTCCTACAATGAGCAGTTCTTC.

The chain couples TRBV7-9 to TRBJ2-7; weak D call: TRBD2 (6 bases). V was clipped by 5 bases and J by 0 bases, with 17 bases between them. CDR1 SEHNR and CDR2 FQNEAQ come from the germline V gene (reference sequence). There are 16 residues in the CDR3. Written as DNA, the CDR3 is TGTGCCAGCAGCGGCAAGGTAGCGGTAAGCTCCTACGAGCAGTACTTC. Protein sequence: CASSGKVAVSSYEQYF.

The chain recombines TRBV25-1 with TRBJ2-2; TRBD1 matches 8 bases. This CDR3 has 14 residues. Germline V CDR1 and CDR2: MGHDK, SYGVNS. The trim removed 4 bases at V and 7 bases at J, leaving 5 bases unmatched. CDR3 in amino acids: CASSAWTGHGELFF. The CDR3 DNA reads as TGTGCCAGCAGTGCGTGGACAGGGCACGGGGAGCTGTTTTTT.

The chain employs TRBV20-1 and TRBJ2-2, with D unclear. This CDR3 has 11 amino acids. Trimming removed 5 bases from V and 2 bases from J, with 3 bases in between. Per the germline V gene, CDR1 is DFQATT and CDR2 is SNEGSKA (reference sequence). For the CDR3, the DNA is TGCAGTGCTGCTAACACCGGGGAGCTGTTTTTT. Translated, it gives CSAANTGELFF.

A few counts support this clonotype. The genes are TRBV5-1 and TRBJ1-4; tentative D call: TRBD1 (6 bases). The CDR3 loop spans 14 amino acids. Trimming shortened V by 4 bases and J by 7 bases, and 14 bases separated the two germline ends. From germline, CDR1 is SGHRS and CDR2 YFSETQ. CDR3 nucleotide sequence: TGCGCCAGCAGCACCAGGGGCGACGGTGAAAAACTGTTTTTT. Translation gives CASSTRGDGEKLFF.

The chain recombines TRBV28 with TRBJ1-4; a weak D match, TRBD1 (6 bases). The CDR3 has 15 amino acids. CDR1 is MDHEN and CDR2 is SYDVKM in the germline V gene. Between the trimmed V and J ends, which lost 0 bases and 5 bases, there was a span of 10 bases. In DNA form, the CDR3 reads TGTGCCAGCAGTTTATGGGTCCAGGGGAATGAAAAACTGTTTTTT. Translated, it gives CASSLWVQGNEKLFF.

V usage is TRBV7-9 and J usage is TRBJ2-5; unclear D gene. Per the germline V gene, CDR1 is SEHNR and CDR2 is FQNEAQ (reference sequence). V gave up 2 bases and J gave up 0 bases, with 7 bases separating them. The CDR3 spans 14 residues. The CDR3 here is CASSLSNNQETQYF. CDR3 coding DNA: TGTGCCAGCAGCTTATCTAACAACCAAGAGACCCAGTACTTC.

The chain carries TRBV12-3 or TRBV12-4 and TRBJ2-1; 7 positions agree with TRBD2. V gave up 3 bases and J gave up 4 bases; unmatched junction bases: 9. This CDR3 comprises 16 residues. The CDR3 reads CASSLYGGGRYNEQFF. Written as DNA, the CDR3 is TGTGCCAGCAGTTTGTACGGCGGGGGACGGTACAATGAGCAGTTCTTC.

This clonotype was seen only a few times. The chain couples TRBV9 to TRBJ2-5, with 8 bases matching TRBD2. Trimming removed 2 bases from V and 4 bases from J; junction bases left unmatched: 7. The length of the CDR3 is 15 residues. Germline V gene sequence: CDR1 SGDLS, CDR2 YYNGEE. CDR3 region: CASSVSGAEGETQYF. The CDR3 bases are TGTGCCAGCAGCGTTAGCGGGGCCGAGGGAGAGACCCAGTACTTC.